This TCR beta chain was recovered during a study of CD8+ T cells in alopecia areata. Study conclusions and caveats: Treatment with tofacitinib significantly lowered scalp clonality and reduced expanded CD8+ clones among the top 100.

Once RNA had been extracted, it was reverse transcribed into cDNA to act as the sequencing template. Profiling relied on immunoSEQ multiplex PCR, and the TCRdb table lists in-frame clones only, not all of them. The sample records approximately 210,000 clones, more than 55% being singletons. A word on this clone: The target antigen is unknown.

Noted treatment: oral pan-JAK inhibitor, 5-10 mg twice daily. The CDR3 loop spans 13 amino acids. Germline V gives CDR1 SGHRS, CDR2 YFSETQ. V gave up 3 bases and J gave up 4 bases, with 10 bases separating them. V is TRBV5-1 and J is TRBJ1-2; possibly TRBD1 for D (6 bases). The receptor was isolated from a human donor with alopecia areata. Specimen: CD4+ T cells sorted from blood, collected around week 50, from a patient treated with tofacitinib. The CDR3 DNA is TGCGCCAGCAGCTCGACAGGCCGCTATGGCTACACCTTC. It encodes CASSSTGRYGYTF.